This entry features one T cell receptor beta chain sequence. Authors' analysis steps: The assay estimated nucleated cells by amplifying reference gene primers. Data came from immunoSEQ multiplex PCR; TCRdb stores just in-frame clones and leaves some out. D and trimming come from the DNA, and the V and J calls and clone size come from that table. Here the sample spans 120,000 to 150,000 clones, 80% to 90% being singletons. Germline-derived CDR1 and CDR2 are MDHEN and SYDVKM. V dropped 5 bases and J dropped 2 bases, with 19 bases sitting between them. The CDR3 covers 16 residues. The sample is drawn from a study of blood T cell repertoires in COVID-19.

This sequence joins TRBV28 and TRBJ2-7; the D gene is possibly TRBD1 (5 bases). Specimen: peripheral blood. The sequence was collected from a human donor with acute or convalescent COVID-19. The donor label of this sample is uncertain. CDR3 DNA sequence: TGTGCCAGCAGTCAAATCCAGGGTAGTGTAACCTACGAGCAGTACTTC. This gives the protein CASSQIQGSVTYEQYF.